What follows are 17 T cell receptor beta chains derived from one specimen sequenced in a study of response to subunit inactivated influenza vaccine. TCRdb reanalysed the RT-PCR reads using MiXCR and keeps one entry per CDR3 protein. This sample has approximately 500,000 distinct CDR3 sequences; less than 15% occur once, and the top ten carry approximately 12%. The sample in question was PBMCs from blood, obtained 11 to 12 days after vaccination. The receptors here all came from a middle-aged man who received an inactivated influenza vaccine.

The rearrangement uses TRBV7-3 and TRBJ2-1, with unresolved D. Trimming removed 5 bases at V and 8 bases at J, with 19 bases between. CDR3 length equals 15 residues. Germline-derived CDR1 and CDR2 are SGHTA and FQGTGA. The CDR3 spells CASSPMSASSDEQFF. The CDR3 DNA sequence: TGTGCCAGCAGCCCCATGTCCGCTAGTTCTGATGAGCAGTTCTTC. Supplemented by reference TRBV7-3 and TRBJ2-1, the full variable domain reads GAGVSQTPSNKVTEKGKYVELRCDPISGHTALYWYRQSLGQGPEFLIYFQGTGAADDSGLPNDRFFAVRPEGSVSTLKIQRTERGDSAVYLCASSPMSASSDEQFFGPGTRLTVL.

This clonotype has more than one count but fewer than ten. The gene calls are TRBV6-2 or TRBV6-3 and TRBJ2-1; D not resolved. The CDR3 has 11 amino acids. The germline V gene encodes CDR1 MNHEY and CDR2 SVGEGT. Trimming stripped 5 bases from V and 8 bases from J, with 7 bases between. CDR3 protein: CASSKPDEQFF. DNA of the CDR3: TGTGCCAGCAGTAAGCCGGATGAGCAGTTCTTC.

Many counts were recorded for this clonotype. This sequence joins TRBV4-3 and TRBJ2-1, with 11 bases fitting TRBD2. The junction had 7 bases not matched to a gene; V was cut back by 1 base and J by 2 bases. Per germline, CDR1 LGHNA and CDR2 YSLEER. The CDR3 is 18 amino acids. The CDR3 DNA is TGCGCCAGCAGCCAAGCCAGCTATAGCGGGGGGGCCTACAATGAGCAGTTCTTC. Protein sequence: CASSQASYSGGAYNEQFF.

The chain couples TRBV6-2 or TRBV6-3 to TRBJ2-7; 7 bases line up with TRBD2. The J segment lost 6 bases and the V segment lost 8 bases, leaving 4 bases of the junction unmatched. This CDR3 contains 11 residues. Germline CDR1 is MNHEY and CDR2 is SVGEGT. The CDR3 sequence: CASGTTSEQYF. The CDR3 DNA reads TGTGCCAGCGGGACTACTTCCGAGCAGTACTTC.

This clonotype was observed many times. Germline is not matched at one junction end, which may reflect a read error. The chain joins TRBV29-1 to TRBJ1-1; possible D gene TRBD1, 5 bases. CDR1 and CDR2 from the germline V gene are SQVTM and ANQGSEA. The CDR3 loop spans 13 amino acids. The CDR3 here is CSGETGQGTEAFF. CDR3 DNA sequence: TGCAGCGGTGAAACAGGTCAGGGCACTGAAGCTTTCTTT.

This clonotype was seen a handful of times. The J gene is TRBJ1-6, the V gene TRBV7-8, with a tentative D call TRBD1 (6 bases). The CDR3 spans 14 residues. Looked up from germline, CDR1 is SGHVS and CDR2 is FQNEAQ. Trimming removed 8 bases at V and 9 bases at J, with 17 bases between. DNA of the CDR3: TGTGCCAGCTCCATGCAGGGGATTGTTTCACCCCTCCACTTT. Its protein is CASSMQGIVSPLHF.

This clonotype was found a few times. The CDR3 DNA sequence: TGTGCCAGCAGTTTTAGTCGACGAAGGGTGGATGAGCAGTTCTTC. This gives the protein CASSFSRRRVDEQFF. J is TRBJ2-1 and V is TRBV12-3 or TRBV12-4; D gene ambiguous. The V gene lost 3 bases and the J gene lost 8 bases, with 17 bases spanning the gap. The CDR3 totals 15 residues.

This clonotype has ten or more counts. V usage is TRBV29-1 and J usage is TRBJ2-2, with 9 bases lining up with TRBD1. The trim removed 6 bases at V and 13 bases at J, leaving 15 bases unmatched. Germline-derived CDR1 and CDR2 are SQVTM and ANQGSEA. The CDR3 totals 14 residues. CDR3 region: CSVELRDRVGALFF. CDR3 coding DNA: TGCAGCGTCGAGCTCCGGGACAGGGTGGGCGCGCTGTTTTTT.

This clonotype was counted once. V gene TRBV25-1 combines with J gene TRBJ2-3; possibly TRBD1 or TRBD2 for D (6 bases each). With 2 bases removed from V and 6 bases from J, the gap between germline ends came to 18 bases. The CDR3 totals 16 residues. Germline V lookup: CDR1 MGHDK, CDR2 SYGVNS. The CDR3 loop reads CASSEIGGGVRDTQYF. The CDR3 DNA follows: TGTGCCAGCAGTGAAATCGGAGGGGGAGTGAGGGATACGCAGTATTTT.

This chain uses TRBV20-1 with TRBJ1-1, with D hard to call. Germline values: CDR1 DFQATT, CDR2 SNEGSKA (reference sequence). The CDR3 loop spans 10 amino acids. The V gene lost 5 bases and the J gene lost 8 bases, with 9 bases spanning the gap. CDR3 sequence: CSARAEEAFF. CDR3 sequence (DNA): TGCAGTGCTCGGGCGGAGGAAGCTTTCTTT.

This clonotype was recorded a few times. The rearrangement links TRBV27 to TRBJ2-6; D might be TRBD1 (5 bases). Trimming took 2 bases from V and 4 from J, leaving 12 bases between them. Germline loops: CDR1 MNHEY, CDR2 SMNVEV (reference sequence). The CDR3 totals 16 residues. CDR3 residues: CASSLMLGAGANVLTF. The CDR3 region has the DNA TGTGCCAGCAGTTTAATGTTAGGGGCCGGGGCCAACGTCCTGACTTTC.

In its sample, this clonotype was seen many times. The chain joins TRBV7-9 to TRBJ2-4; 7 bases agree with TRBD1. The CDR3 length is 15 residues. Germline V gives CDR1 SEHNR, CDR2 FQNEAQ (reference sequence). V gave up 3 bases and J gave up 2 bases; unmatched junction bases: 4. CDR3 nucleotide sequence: TGTGCCAGCAGCTTCCGACAGGGATCCAAAAACATTCAGTACTTC. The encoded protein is CASSFRQGSKNIQYF.

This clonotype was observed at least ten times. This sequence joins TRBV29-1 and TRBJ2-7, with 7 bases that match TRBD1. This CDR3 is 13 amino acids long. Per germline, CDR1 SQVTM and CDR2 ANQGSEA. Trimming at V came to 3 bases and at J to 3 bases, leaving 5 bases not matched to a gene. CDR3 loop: CSVDIGGNYEQYF. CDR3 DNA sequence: TGCAGCGTTGATATAGGGGGCAACTACGAGCAGTACTTC.

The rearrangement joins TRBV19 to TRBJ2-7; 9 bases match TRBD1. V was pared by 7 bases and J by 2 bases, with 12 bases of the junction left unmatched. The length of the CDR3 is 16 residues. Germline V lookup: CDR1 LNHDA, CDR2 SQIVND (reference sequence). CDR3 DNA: TGTGCCAGTACCCCGGGGCGGGACAGGGTTCCCTACGAGCAGTACTTC. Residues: CASTPGRDRVPYEQYF.

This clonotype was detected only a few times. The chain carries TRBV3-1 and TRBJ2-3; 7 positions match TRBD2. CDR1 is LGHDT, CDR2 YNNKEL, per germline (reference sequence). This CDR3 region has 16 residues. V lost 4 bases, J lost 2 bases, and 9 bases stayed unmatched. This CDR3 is CASSPVGGSSTDTQYF. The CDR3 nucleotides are TGTGCCAGCAGCCCAGTCGGCGGGAGCTCCACAGATACGCAGTATTTT.

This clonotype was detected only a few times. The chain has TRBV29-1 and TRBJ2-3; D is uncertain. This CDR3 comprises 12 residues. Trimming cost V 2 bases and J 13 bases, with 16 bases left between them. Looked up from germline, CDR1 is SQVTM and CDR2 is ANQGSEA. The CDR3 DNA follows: TGCAGCGTTGAATACGGACCGAGAAGAAAGTATTTT. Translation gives CSVEYGPRRKYF.

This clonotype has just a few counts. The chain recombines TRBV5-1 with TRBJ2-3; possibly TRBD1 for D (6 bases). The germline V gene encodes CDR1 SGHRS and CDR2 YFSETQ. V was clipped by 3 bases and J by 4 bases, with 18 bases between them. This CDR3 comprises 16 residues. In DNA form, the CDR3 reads TGCGCCAGCAGCTCCGCTATGGGGGCCGGGGCAGATACGCAGTATTTT. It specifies CASSSAMGAGADTQYF.